The sequence of this TCR beta chain was determined in a study of cytomegalovirus exposure and HLA in healthy donors. Across the whole study: Among the approximately 400 genotyped donors, 65% to 90% were placed in the Caucasian-associated ancestry cluster. Study results and caveats: Presence/absence analyses rested on an assumption that sequencing depth was roughly uniform across donors.

CDR1 MNHEY and CDR2 SVGAGI come from the germline V gene. Between the trimmed V and J ends, which lost 6 bases and 6 bases, there was a span of 17 bases. This CDR3 region has 14 residues. PCR involved 60 Vbeta and 13 Jbeta primers. The data were produced by immunoSEQ multiplex PCR, yet TCRdb's version contains in-frame clones alone and is incomplete. Of fewer than 140,000 clones listed, around three quarters are singletons. Each donor was nominally healthy when sampled (though unrecorded immune exposures were likely). Details on this clone: Its antigen is currently unknown.

The V call is TRBV6-5, the J call TRBJ1-2; maybe TRBD1 (5 bases). The specimen was PBMCs. This receptor was taken from a woman aged 45-60 years in good health and CMV-seropositive. The CDR3 nucleotides read TGTGCCAGCAGACGGGGACTGGGGAGGGATGGCTACACCTTC. It is translated as CASRRGLGRDGYTF.